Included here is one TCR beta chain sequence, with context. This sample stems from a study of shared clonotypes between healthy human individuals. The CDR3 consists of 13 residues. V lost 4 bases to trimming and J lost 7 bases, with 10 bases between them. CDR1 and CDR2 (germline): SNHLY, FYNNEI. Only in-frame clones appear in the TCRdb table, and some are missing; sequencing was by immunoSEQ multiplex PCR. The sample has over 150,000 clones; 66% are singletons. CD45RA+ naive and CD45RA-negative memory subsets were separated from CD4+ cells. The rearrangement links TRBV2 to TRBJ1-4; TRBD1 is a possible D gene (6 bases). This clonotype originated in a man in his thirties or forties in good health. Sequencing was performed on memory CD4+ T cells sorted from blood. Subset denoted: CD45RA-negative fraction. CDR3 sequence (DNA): TGTGCCAGCAGTGGGGGGCTCGGTGAAAAACTGTTTTTT. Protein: CASSGGLGEKLFF.